The clone carrying this TCR beta chain was observed a handful of times. The data were taken from a study of blood T cells in healthy people across ages. Germline assignment: CDR1 SQVTM and CDR2 ANQGSEA. Trimming shortened V by 8 bases and J by 6 bases, and 14 bases separated the two germline ends. CDR3 size: 12 residues. Sample-barcoded 5' priming and a J-beta primer mix drove a second PCR of 7 to 11 cycles. TCRdb re-analysed the 5' RACE reads in MiXCR, keeping a single row per CDR3 protein. Counted here are over 1,500,000 distinct CDR3 sequences, about two fifths occurring once; the ten biggest clones make up more than 20%. Each donor was a healthy Caucasian individual from Russia, aged roughly 6 to 90. The authors isolated at least 6.5 million PBMCs per sample.

Sequences were obtained from blood. The TCR was taken from a human donor in good health. The V call is TRBV29-1, the J call TRBJ2-1; D is perhaps TRBD1 (6 bases). CDR3 bases: TGCAGCATCCCCGGACAGATCAATGAGCAGTTCTTC. It translates to CSIPGQINEQFF.